Following are 20 T cell receptor beta chains from one sample sequenced in a study of CD8 T cells in Susac syndrome. Random hexamers were used to reverse transcribe about 0.45 to 1 ug of RNA. Each CDR3 protein gets one entry after TCRdb re-called the immunoSEQ multiplex PCR reads with MiXCR. The table lists some 300,000 distinct CDR3 sequences, approximately 85% of them singletons. The sequencing sample was made of CD8+ T cells from PBMCs. The receptors derive from a human donor with multiple sclerosis.

The gene calls are TRBV7-8 and TRBJ2-2; D might be TRBD1 (6 bases). The germline V gene encodes CDR1 SGHVS and CDR2 FQNEAQ. The V gene lost 5 bases and the J gene lost 0 bases, with 13 bases spanning the gap. This CDR3 spans 16 amino acids. This CDR3 is CASSPDRPANTGELFF. CDR3 nucleotide sequence: TGTGCCAGCAGCCCCGACAGGCCCGCGAACACCGGGGAGCTGTTTTTT.

The V gene is TRBV29-1, the J gene TRBJ2-2; D not resolved. The germline V gene encodes CDR1 SQVTM and CDR2 ANQGSEA. The CDR3 has 15 residues. Trimming pared 0 bases from V and 1 base from J, leaving 9 bases between. The CDR3 DNA follows: TGCAGCGTTGAAGATCCCCAGCTGAACACCGGGGAGCTGTTTTTT. Its translation is CSVEDPQLNTGELFF.

The CDR3 DNA reads as TGCGCCAGCAGCCAAGATTTCAACTTCTACACCGGGGAGCTGTTTTTT. Its translation is CASSQDFNFYTGELFF. This chain links TRBV4-3 with TRBJ2-2; D not certain. Trimming took 0 bases from V and 3 from J, leaving 11 bases between them. Germline V lookup: CDR1 LGHNA, CDR2 YSLEER. This CDR3 spans 16 amino acids.

The chain has TRBV11-2 and TRBJ1-1; TRBD1 is a possible D gene (5 bases). The CDR3 has 15 amino acids. The germline V gene encodes CDR1 SGHAT and CDR2 FQNNGV. V was pared by 0 bases and J by 4 bases, with 12 bases between. The CDR3 nucleotides read TGTGCCAGCAGCTTAGAATCCGGGGGACGCACTGAAGCTTTCTTT. Encoded protein: CASSLESGGRTEAFF.

V usage is TRBV11-2 and J usage is TRBJ2-5, with D possibly matching TRBD2 (7 bases). CDR3 length: 17 residues. Between the trimmed V and J ends, which lost 0 bases and 5 bases, there was a span of 19 bases. Germline CDR1 and CDR2: SGHAT and FQNNGV. CDR3 sequence reads: CASSLDPAPGGGETQYF. CDR3 nucleotides: TGTGCCAGCAGCTTAGATCCCGCCCCGGGGGGCGGTGAGACCCAGTACTTC. The complete variable domain, with remaining parts taken from reference TRBV11-2 and TRBJ2-5, reads EAGVAQSPRYKIIEKRQSVAFWCNPISGHATLYWYQQILGQGPKLLIQFQNNGVVDDSQLPKDRFSAERLKGVDSTLKIQPAKLEDSAVYLCASSLDPAPGGGETQYFGPGTRLLVL.

This rearrangement joins TRBV19 to TRBJ2-1; the D gene is possibly TRBD1 (5 bases). CDR1 and CDR2 from the germline V gene are LNHDA and SQIVND (reference sequence). Trimming left V 3 bases short and J 6 bases short, with 15 bases between. The CDR3 totals 15 residues. The CDR3 region is CASSIWQGSPNEQFF. CDR3 in DNA: TGTGCCAGTAGTATTTGGCAGGGAAGCCCCAATGAGCAGTTCTTC.

The chain recombines TRBV14 with TRBJ2-1; TRBD2 aligns across 10 bases. This CDR3 region has 18 residues. With 0 bases clipped from V and 4 bases from J, the junction kept 9 bases outside the gene matches. CDR1 is SGHDN and CDR2 is FVKESK in the germline V gene. The CDR3 sequence is CASSQDKREGPPYNEQFF. The DNA of the CDR3 is TGTGCCAGCAGCCAAGACAAGCGGGAGGGCCCCCCGTACAATGAGCAGTTCTTC. Combining the CDR3 with reference TRBV14 and TRBJ2-1 gives the whole variable domain EAGVTQFPSHSVIEKGQTVTLRCDPISGHDNLYWYRRVMGKEIKFLLHFVKESKQDESGMPNNRFLAERTGGTYSTLKVQPAELEDSGVYFCASSQDKREGPPYNEQFFGPGTRLTVL.

The chain couples TRBV20-1 to TRBJ2-7; no firm D call. Germline V gives CDR1 DFQATT, CDR2 SNEGSKA (reference sequence). V lost 3 bases and J 4 bases, leaving 7 bases between the germline ends. The CDR3 is made up of 11 amino acids. DNA for the CDR3: TGCAGTGCTAGGGTCGGGTACGAGCAGTACTTC. This sequence encodes CSARVGYEQYF.

This chain uses TRBV11-2 with TRBJ2-3; tentative D call: TRBD2 (5 bases). Germline CDR1 SGHAT, CDR2 FQNNGV. Trimming took 3 bases from V and 0 from J, leaving 7 bases between them. This CDR3 is built from 14 residues. The CDR3 bases are TGTGCCAGCAGCTTTTGGACTAGCACAGATACGCAGTATTTT. Its translation: CASSFWTSTDTQYF.

A note on this clonotype: One end of the junction varies from germline; a read error may be responsible. The V and J genes are TRBV13 and TRBJ2-1, with no clear D. The CDR3 has 17 amino acids. CDR1 is PRHDT, CDR2 FYEKMQ, per germline (reference sequence). The CDR3 region has the DNA TGTGCCAGCAGCTTATTCCCTCCCTCGACCGCGGTCAATGAGCAGTCCTTC. Translation gives CASSLFPPSTAVNEQSF.

The chain is built from TRBV28 and TRBJ2-7; 10 bases agree with TRBD1. V gave up 10 bases and J gave up 5 bases; unmatched junction bases: 11. Germline values: CDR1 MDHEN, CDR2 SYDVKM. The CDR3 covers 14 residues. CDR3 in amino acids: CATRDRGSVDEQYF. In DNA form, the CDR3 reads TGTGCCACCCGGGACAGGGGCAGTGTTGACGAGCAGTACTTC.

The rearrangement uses TRBV5-4 and TRBJ1-1; 9 bases agree with TRBD1. J gave up 6 bases and V 4 bases, and 7 bases lay outside the gene matches. The CDR3 loop spans 14 amino acids. In germline, CDR1 is SGHNT, CDR2 YYREEE (reference sequence). The CDR3 DNA reads as TGTGCCAGCAGCGATCCGGGACAGGGCTCTGAAGCTTTCTTT. Translated, it gives CASSDPGQGSEAFF.

This sequence joins TRBV19 and TRBJ2-1; D gene unclear. V lost 4 bases and J lost 5, with 12 bases in between. The germline V gene has CDR1 LNHDA and CDR2 SQIVND (reference sequence). The CDR3 is 14 residues long. CDR3 DNA: TGTGCCAGTAGTACCCCGGCGGTAAACAATGAGCAGTTCTTC. Translation gives CASSTPAVNNEQFF.

The V and J genes are TRBV7-2 and TRBJ2-2; 11 bases match TRBD2. Germline CDR1 SGHTA, CDR2 FQGNSA. Trimming removed 5 bases from V and 6 bases from J; junction bases left unmatched: 8. CDR3 length equals 16 residues. CDR3 coding DNA: TGTGCCAGCAGCCTATTAGCGGGAGGGCCCGCCGGGGAGCTGTTTTTT. Translated: CASSLLAGGPAGELFF. The whole variable domain, remainder taken from reference TRBV7-2 and TRBJ2-2, is GAGVSQSPSNKVTEKGKDVELRCDPISGHTALYWYRQSLGQGLEFLIYFQGNSAPDKSGLPSDRFSAERTGGSVSTLTIQRTQQEDSAVYLCASSLLAGGPAGELFFGEGSRLTVL.

The chain links TRBV5-1 to TRBJ2-1; no firm D call. CDR3 length: 12 residues. The V gene lost 0 bases and the J gene lost 7 bases, with 5 bases spanning the gap. Germline CDR1 and CDR2: SGHRS and YFSETQ. The CDR3 spells CASSLGMNEQFF. Written as DNA, the CDR3 is TGCGCCAGCAGCTTGGGAATGAATGAGCAGTTCTTC.

V usage is TRBV28 and J usage is TRBJ2-7; no clear D gene. Germline V gene sequence: CDR1 MDHEN, CDR2 SYDVKM. The V and J ends lost 6 bases and 3 bases respectively, with 18 bases between them. This CDR3 contains 15 residues. The CDR3 loop is CASSSPVNYSYEQYF. The CDR3, as DNA: TGTGCCAGCAGCTCTCCCGTGAATTACAGCTACGAGCAGTACTTC.

V and J are TRBV7-9 and TRBJ1-2; the D gene is possibly TRBD1 (6 bases). Per germline, CDR1 SEHNR and CDR2 FQNEAQ (reference sequence). The CDR3 has 14 residues. The V and J ends lost 4 bases and 4 bases respectively, with 13 bases between them. In nucleotides, the CDR3 is TGTGCCAGCAGCTCGGGGGCAACACGCTATGGCTACACCTTC. Protein: CASSSGATRYGYTF.

The chain recombines TRBV15 with TRBJ1-2, with D possibly TRBD1 on 6 matching bases. This CDR3 spans 15 amino acids. Germline V CDR1 and CDR2: LNHNV, YYDKDF (reference sequence). V was pared by 5 bases and J by 0 bases, with 13 bases between. This chain's CDR3 is CATSGWTATNYGYTF. CDR3 sequence (DNA): TGTGCCACCAGCGGTTGGACAGCCACTAACTATGGCTACACCTTC. The complete variable domain, with remaining parts taken from reference TRBV15 and TRBJ1-2, reads DAMVIQNPRYQVTQFGKPVTLSCSQTLNHNVMYWYQQKSSQAPKLLFHYYDKDFNNEADTPDNFQSRRPNTSFCFLDIRSPGLGDTAMYLCATSGWTATNYGYTFGSGTRLTVV.

This clonotype showed up just once. The chain uses TRBV5-6 and TRBJ2-1; TRBD1 might be the D (6 bases). The CDR3 has 14 amino acids. The V end lost 3 bases, the J end lost 5 bases, and 12 bases lay between the germline ends. The germline gives CDR1 SGHDT, CDR2 YYEEEE. Here the CDR3 reads CASSWDRDNNEQFF. In nucleotides, the CDR3 is TGTGCCAGCAGCTGGGACCGGGACAACAATGAGCAGTTCTTC.

CDR3 sequence (DNA): TGTGCCAGCAGTCAGCCCCCCAACAGAGTAATGAACACTGAAGCTTTCTTT. Its protein is CASSQPPNRVMNTEAFF. The chain is built from TRBV28 and TRBJ1-1; D remains ambiguous. Trimming shortened V by 5 bases and J by 0 bases, and 19 bases separated the two germline ends. CDR3 size: 17 residues. Germline lookup yields CDR1 MDHEN and CDR2 SYDVKM.